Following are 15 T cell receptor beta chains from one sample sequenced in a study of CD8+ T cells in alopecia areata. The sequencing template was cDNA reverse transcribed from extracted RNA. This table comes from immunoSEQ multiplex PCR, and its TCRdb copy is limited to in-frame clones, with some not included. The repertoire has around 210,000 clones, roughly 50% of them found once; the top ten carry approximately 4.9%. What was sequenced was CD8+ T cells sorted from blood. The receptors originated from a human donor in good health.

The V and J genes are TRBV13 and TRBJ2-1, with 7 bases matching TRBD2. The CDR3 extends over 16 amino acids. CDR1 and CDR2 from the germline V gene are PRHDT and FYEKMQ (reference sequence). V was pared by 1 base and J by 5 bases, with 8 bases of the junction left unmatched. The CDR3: CASSLDQRGRNNEQFF. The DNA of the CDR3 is TGTGCCAGCAGCTTAGATCAGCGGGGTAGGAACAATGAGCAGTTCTTC. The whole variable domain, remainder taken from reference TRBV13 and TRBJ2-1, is AAGVIQSPRHLIKEKRETATLKCYPIPRHDTVYWYQQGPGQDPQFLISFYEKMQSDKGSIPDRFSAQQFSDYHSELNMSSLELGDSALYFCASSLDQRGRNNEQFFGPGTRLTVL.

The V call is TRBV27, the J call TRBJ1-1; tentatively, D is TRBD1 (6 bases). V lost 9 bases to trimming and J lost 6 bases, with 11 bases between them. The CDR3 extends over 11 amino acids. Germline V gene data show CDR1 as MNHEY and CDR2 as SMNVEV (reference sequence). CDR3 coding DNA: TGTGCCAGTGGGAGGGGGGCTGAAGCTTTCTTT. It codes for CASGRGAEAFF.

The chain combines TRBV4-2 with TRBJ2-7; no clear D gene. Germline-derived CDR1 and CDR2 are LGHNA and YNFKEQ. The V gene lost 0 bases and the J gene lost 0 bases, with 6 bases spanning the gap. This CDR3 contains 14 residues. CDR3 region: CASSQEPSSYEQYF. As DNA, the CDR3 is TGTGCCAGCAGCCAAGAACCTTCCTCCTACGAGCAGTACTTC.

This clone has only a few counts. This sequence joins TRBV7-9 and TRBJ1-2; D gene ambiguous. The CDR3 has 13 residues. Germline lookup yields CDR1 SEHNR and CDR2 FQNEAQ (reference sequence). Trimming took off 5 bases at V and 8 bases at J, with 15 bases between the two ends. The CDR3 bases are TGTGCCAGCAGCGCTCAGACGCACTGGGGCTACACCTTC. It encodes CASSAQTHWGYTF.

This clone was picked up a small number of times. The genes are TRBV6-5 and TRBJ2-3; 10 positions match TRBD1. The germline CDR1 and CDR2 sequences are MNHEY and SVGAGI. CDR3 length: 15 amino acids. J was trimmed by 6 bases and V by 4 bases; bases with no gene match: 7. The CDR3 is CASSSGTGAGDTQYF. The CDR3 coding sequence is TGTGCCAGCAGTTCCGGGACAGGGGCAGGGGATACGCAGTATTTT.

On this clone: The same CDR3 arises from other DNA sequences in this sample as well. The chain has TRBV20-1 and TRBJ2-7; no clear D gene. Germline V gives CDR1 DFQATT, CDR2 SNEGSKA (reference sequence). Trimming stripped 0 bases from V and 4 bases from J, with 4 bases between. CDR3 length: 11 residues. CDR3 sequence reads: CSAREGYEQYF. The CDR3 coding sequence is TGCAGTGCTAGAGAAGGATACGAGCAGTACTTC.

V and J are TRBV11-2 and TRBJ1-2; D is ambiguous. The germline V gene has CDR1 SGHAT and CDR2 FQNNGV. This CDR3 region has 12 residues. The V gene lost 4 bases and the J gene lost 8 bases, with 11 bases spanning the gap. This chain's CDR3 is CASSSGLFGYTF. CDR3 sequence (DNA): TGTGCCAGCAGCTCCGGGCTGTTCGGCTACACCTTC.

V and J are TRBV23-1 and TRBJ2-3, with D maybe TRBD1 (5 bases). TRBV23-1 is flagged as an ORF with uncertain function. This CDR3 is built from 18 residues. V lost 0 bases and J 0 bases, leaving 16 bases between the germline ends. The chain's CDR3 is CASSQSGGEGASTDTQYF. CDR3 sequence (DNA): TGCGCCAGCAGTCAATCGGGTGGGGAAGGGGCGAGCACAGATACGCAGTATTTT.

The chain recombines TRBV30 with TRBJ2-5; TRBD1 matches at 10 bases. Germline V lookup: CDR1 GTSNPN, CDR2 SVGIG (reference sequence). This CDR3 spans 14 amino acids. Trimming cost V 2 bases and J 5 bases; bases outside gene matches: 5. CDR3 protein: CAWSKGQGWETQYF. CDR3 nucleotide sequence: TGTGCCTGGAGTAAGGGACAGGGGTGGGAGACCCAGTACTTC.

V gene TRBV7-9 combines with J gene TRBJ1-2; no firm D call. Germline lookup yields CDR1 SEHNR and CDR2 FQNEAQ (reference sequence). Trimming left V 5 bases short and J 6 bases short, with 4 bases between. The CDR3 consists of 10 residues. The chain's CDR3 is CASSLDGYTF. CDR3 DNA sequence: TGTGCCAGCAGCCTGGATGGCTACACCTTC.

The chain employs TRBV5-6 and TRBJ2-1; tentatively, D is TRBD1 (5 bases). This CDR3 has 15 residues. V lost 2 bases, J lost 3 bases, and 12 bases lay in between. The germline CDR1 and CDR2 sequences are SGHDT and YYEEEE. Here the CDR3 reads CASSFRRAVYNEQFF. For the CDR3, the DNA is TGTGCCAGCAGCTTTCGCAGGGCCGTCTACAATGAGCAGTTCTTC. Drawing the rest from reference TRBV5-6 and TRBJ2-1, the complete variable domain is DAGVTQSPTHLIKTRGQQVTLRCSPKSGHDTVSWYQQALGQGPQFIFQYYEEEERQRGNFPDRFSGHQFPNYSSELNVNALLLGDSALYLCASSFRRAVYNEQFFGPGTRLTVL.

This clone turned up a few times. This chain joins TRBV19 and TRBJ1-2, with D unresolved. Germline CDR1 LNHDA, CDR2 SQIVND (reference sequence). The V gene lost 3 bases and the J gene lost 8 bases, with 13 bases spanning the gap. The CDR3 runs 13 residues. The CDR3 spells CASSIWETDGYTF. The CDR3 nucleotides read TGTGCCAGTAGTATCTGGGAAACTGACGGCTACACCTTC.

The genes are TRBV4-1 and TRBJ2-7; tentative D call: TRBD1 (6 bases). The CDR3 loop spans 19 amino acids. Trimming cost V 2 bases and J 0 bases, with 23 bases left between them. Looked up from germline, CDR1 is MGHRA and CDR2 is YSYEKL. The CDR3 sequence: CASSQSQLSPGHSSYEQYF. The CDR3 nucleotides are TGCGCCAGCAGCCAATCACAACTTTCACCGGGACACAGCTCCTACGAGCAGTACTTC.

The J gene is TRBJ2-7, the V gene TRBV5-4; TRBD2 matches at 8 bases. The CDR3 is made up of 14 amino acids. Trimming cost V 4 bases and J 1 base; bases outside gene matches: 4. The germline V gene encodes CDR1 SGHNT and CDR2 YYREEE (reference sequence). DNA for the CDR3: TGTGCCAGCAGCGGCGGGACTAGATCCTACGAGCAGTACTTC. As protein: CASSGGTRSYEQYF.

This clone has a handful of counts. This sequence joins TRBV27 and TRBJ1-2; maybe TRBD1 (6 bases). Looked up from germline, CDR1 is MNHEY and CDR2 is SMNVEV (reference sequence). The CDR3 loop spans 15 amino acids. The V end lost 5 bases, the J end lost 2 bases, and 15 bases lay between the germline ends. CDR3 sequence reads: CASSLGQPLNYGYTF. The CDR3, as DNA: TGTGCCAGCAGTCTTGGACAGCCTTTAAACTATGGCTACACCTTC.